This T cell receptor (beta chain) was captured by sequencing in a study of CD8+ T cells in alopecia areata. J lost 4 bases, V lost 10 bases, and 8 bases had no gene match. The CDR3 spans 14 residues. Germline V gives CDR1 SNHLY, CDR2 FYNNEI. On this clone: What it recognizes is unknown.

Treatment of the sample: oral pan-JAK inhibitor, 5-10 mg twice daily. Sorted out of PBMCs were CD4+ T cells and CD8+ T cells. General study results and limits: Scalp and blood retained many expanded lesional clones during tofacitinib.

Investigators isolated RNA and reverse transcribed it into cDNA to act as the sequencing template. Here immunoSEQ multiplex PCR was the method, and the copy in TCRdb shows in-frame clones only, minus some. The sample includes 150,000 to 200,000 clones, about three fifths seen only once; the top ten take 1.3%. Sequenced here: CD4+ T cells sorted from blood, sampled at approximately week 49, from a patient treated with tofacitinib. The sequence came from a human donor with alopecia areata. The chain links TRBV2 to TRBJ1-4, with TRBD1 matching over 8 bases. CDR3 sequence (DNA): TGTGCCATCAAACAAGACAGGGGTAATGAAAAACTGTTTTTT. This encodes CAIKQDRGNEKLFF.